This T cell receptor (beta chain) stems from a study of post-analysis software for immune sequencing data. Trimming cost V 7 bases and J 0 bases, with 14 bases left between them. The CDR3 has 14 residues. Germline CDR1 and CDR2: DFQATT and SNEGSKA (reference sequence). cDNA libraries for TCR beta contained unique molecular identifiers. T cells numbering about 0.9 to 11 million yielded cDNA molecules that totaled some 500,000. From the PCR reads, TCRdb called clonotypes with MiXCR, one entry per CDR3 protein. The profile shows about 770,000 distinct CDR3 sequences, around 46% of them singletons. On this clonotype: What it binds is not known.

General study results and limits: TRBV segments more frequent in patients than in controls numbered several and included TRBV5-6, TRBV5-1 and TRBV20-1.

Material: blood. V and J are TRBV20-1 and TRBJ2-3; no definite D call. The source of this sequence is a girl aged 5-17 years with multiple sclerosis. The DNA of the CDR3 is TGCAGTGTAGAGAAACTAACTAGCACAGATACGCAGTATTTT. Amino acids: CSVEKLTSTDTQYF.